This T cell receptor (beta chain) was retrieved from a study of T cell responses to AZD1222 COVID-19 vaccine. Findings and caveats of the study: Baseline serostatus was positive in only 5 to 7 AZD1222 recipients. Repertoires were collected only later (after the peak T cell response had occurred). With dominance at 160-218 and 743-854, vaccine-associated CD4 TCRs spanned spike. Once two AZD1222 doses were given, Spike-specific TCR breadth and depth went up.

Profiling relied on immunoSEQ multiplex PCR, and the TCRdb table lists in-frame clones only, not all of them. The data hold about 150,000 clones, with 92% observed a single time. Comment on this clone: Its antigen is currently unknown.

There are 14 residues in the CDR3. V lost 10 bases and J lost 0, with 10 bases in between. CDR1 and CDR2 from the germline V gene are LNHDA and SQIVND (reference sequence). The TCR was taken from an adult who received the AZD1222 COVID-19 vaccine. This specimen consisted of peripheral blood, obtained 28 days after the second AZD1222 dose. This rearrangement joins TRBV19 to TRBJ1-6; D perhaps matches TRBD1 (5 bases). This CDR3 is CATGTASYNSPLHF. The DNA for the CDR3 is TGTGCCACCGGGACGGCCTCCTATAATTCACCCCTCCACTTT.